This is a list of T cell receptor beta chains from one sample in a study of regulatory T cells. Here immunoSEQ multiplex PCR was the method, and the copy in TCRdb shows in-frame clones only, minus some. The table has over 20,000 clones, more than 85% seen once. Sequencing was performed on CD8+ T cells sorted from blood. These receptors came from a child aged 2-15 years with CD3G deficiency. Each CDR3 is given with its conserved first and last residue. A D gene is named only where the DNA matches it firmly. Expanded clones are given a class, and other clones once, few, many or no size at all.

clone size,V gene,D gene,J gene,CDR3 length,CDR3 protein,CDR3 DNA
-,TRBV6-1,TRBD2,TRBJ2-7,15,CASSELGGRAHEQYF,TGTGCCAGCAGTGAATTAGGCGGGAGGGCCCACGAGCAGTACTTC
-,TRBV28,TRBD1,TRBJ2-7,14,CASNPGTGMREQYF,TGTGCCAGCAACCCCGGGACAGGGATGCGGGAGCAGTACTTC
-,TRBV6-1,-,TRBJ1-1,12,CASRQEGTEAFF,TGTGCCAGCAGGCAGGAGGGCACTGAAGCTTTCTTT
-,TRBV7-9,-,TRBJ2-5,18,CASSLVEFGGTGRETQYF,TGTGCCAGCAGCTTAGTGGAATTCGGCGGGACGGGGCGAGAGACCCAGTACTTC
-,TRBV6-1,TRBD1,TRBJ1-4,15,CASRPRDSLIEKLFF,TGTGCCAGCAGACCCCGGGACAGTCTTATTGAAAAACTGTTTTTT
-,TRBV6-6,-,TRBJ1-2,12,CAGRDGVYGYTF,TGTGCCGGCAGGGATGGGGTCTATGGCTACACCTTC
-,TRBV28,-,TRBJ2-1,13,CASSYPTRGEQFF,TGTGCCAGCAGTTACCCCACCCGGGGTGAGCAGTTCTTC
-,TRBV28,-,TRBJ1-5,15,CASSLIGSRNQPQHF,TGTGCCAGCAGTTTAATCGGCAGCCGCAATCAGCCCCAGCATTTT
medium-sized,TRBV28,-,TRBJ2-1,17,CASSTLRALEGGNEQFF,TGTGCCAGCAGTACCCTCAGAGCGCTTGAGGGAGGAAATGAGCAGTTCTTC
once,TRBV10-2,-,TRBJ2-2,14,CASSLDPNTGELFF,TGCGCCAGCAGTCTCGACCCCAACACCGGGGAGCTGTTTTTT
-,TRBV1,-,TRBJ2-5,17,CTSSLVRSSGSQETQYF,TGCACCAGCAGCCTTGTGCGGTCTAGCGGGTCGCAAGAGACCCAGTACTTC
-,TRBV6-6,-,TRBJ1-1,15,CASSYSTGMNTEAFF,TGTGCCAGCAGTTACTCTACAGGGATGAACACTGAAGCTTTCTTT
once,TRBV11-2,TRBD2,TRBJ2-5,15,CASSLDLGRGGTQYF,TGTGCCAGCAGCTTAGATCTCGGGCGGGGGGGGACCCAGTACTTC
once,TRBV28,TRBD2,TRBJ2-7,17,CASSLVPSAGAAYEQYF,TGTGCCAGCAGTCTGGTCCCTTCAGCGGGAGCGGCCTACGAGCAGTACTTC
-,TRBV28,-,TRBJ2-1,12,CASSYGSSEQFF,TGTGCCAGCAGTTACGGGTCCAGTGAGCAGTTCTTC
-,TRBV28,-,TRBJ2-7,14,CASSFHRGGGEQYF,TGTGCCAGCAGTTTCCACAGGGGAGGGGGCGAGCAGTACTTC
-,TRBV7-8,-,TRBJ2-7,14,CASSLDTGNYEQYF,TGTGCCAGCAGCTTAGACACAGGGAACTACGAGCAGTACTTC
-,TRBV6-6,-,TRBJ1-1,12,CASSYGSAEAFF,TGTGCCAGCAGTTACGGGTCGGCTGAAGCTTTCTTT
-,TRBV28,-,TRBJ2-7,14,CASSTRQRTIEQYF,TGTGCCAGCAGTACGAGACAGAGAACGATCGAGCAGTACTTC
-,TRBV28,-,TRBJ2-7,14,CASSSVTGGYEQYF,TGTGCCAGCAGTTCGGTGACAGGAGGCTACGAGCAGTACTTC
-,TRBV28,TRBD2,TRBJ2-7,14,CASSGLAGDDEQYF,TGTGCCAGCAGTGGACTAGCGGGAGACGACGAGCAGTACTTC
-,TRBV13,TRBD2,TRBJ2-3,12,CASSHGRDTQYF,TGTGCCAGCAGCCACGGGAGGGATACGCAGTATTTT
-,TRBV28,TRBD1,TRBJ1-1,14,CASRPTGGSAEAFF,TGTGCCAGCAGACCCACAGGGGGCTCGGCTGAAGCTTTCTTT
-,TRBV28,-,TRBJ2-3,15,CASSRQVSLTDTQYF,TGTGCCAGCAGTCGCCAGGTTTCTCTCACAGATACGCAGTATTTT
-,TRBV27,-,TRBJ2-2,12,CASSSGGGELFF,TGTGCCAGCAGTTCAGGTGGCGGGGAGCTGTTTTTT
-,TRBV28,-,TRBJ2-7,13,CASSLTGGDEQYF,TGTGCCAGCAGTCTCACGGGGGGCGACGAGCAGTACTTC
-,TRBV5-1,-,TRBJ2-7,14,CASSLGAGINEQYF,TGCGCCAGCAGCTTGGGGGCGGGAATCAACGAGCAGTACTTC
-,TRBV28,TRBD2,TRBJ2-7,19,CASSFSPGGVAGIRTEQYF,TGTGCCAGCAGTTTTTCCCCCGGGGGCGTAGCGGGAATTCGGACTGAGCAGTACTTC
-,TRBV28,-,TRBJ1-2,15,CASSFAGEADYGYTF,TGTGCCAGCAGTTTTGCGGGGGAAGCGGACTATGGCTACACCTTC
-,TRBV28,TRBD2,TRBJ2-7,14,CASSFLAGGVEQYF,TGTGCCAGCAGTTTCTTGGCGGGAGGAGTCGAGCAGTACTTC
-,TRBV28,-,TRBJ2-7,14,CATMGARGPYEQYF,TGTGCCACCATGGGCGCGAGGGGACCCTACGAGCAGTACTTC
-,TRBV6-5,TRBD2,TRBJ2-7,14,CASRSSGASYEQYF,TGTGCCAGCAGGAGTAGCGGGGCCTCGTACGAGCAGTACTTC
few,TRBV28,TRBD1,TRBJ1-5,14,CASSLPQGVQPQHF,TGTGCCAGCAGTTTACCGCAGGGGGTTCAGCCCCAGCATTTT
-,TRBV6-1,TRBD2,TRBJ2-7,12,CASSDGTIMQYF,TGTGCCAGCAGTGACGGGACTATCATGCAGTACTTC
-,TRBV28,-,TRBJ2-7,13,CASSRDSYYEQYF,TGTGCCAGCAGTCGTGACTCGTACTACGAGCAGTACTTC
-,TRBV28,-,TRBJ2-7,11,CASSNYKEQYF,TGTGCCAGCAGTAACTATAAGGAGCAGTACTTC
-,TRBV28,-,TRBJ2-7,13,CASSLDMGVEQYF,TGTGCCAGCAGTTTAGACATGGGAGTCGAGCAGTACTTC
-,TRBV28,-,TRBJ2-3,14,CASSFDSSTDTQYF,TGTGCCAGCAGTTTCGACTCAAGCACAGATACGCAGTATTTT
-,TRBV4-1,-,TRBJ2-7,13,CASSPRSGDEQYF,TGCGCCAGCAGCCCCCGGAGCGGTGACGAGCAGTACTTC
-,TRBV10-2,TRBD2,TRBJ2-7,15,CASSSGPPGGYEQYF,TGCGCCAGCTCCTCTGGTCCTCCGGGGGGCTACGAGCAGTACTTC
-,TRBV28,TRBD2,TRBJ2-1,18,CASSLSQGGGRIYNEQFF,TGTGCCAGCAGTTTATCTCAGGGCGGGGGACGGATTTACAATGAGCAGTTCTTC
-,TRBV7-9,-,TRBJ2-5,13,CASSLPGEETQYF,TGTGCCAGCAGCTTACCAGGGGAAGAGACCCAGTACTTC
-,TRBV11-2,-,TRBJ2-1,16,CASSFPSPRSYNEQFF,TGTGCCAGCAGCTTTCCGAGCCCACGCTCCTACAATGAGCAGTTCTTC
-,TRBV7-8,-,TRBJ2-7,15,CASSLAGSSSYEQYF,TGTGCCAGCAGCCTGGCGGGCTCGAGCTCCTACGAGCAGTACTTC
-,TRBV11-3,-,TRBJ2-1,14,CASSPFERDSEQFF,TGTGCCAGCAGCCCCTTTGAGCGGGACAGTGAGCAGTTCTTC
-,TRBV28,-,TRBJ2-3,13,CASSPQGADTQYF,TGTGCCAGCAGTCCCCAGGGAGCAGATACGCAGTATTTT
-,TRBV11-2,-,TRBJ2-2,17,CASSFSPPWATGGELFF,TGTGCCAGCAGCTTCTCCCCCCCTTGGGCCACGGGCGGGGAGCTGTTTTTT
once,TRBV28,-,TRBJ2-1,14,CASSSSGLYNEQFF,TGTGCCAGCAGTTCCAGCGGCCTCTACAATGAGCAGTTCTTC
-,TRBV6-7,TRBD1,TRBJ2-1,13,CASRRDRHNEQFF,TGTGCCAGCAGACGGGACAGACACAATGAGCAGTTCTTC
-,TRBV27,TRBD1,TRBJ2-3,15,CASSLSPDRPDTQYF,TGTGCCAGCAGTTTATCCCCGGACAGGCCGGATACGCAGTATTTT
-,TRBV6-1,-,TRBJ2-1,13,CASSSTGTNEQFF,TGTGCCAGCAGTTCGACCGGGACCAATGAGCAGTTCTTC
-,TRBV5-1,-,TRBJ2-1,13,CASSFRPENEQFF,TGCGCCAGCAGCTTTCGGCCCGAGAATGAGCAGTTCTTC
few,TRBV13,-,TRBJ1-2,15,CASSERGGRKDGYTF,TGTGCCAGCAGCGAGAGGGGGGGCAGGAAGGATGGCTACACCTTC
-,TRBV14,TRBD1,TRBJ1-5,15,CAGTTGIGSNQPQHF,TGTGCCGGCACGACAGGGATAGGTAGCAATCAGCCCCAGCATTTT